This TCR beta chain was profiled in a study of blood T cell repertoires in COVID-19. The V end was cut by 1 base, the J end by 2 bases, with 11 bases between. The germline gives CDR1 LNHDA, CDR2 SQIVND (reference sequence). This CDR3 comprises 15 residues. How the authors handled the data: Reference gene primer amplification yielded estimated nucleated cell counts. Measured with immunoSEQ multiplex PCR; TCRdb has only the in-frame clones, and not every one. The V and J calls and clone size were taken over from that table, and D and trimming were inferred from the DNA. The table shows approximately 25,000 clones, with more than 80% occurring only once.

The V and J genes are TRBV19 and TRBJ1-2; a possible D gene is TRBD1 (5 bases). Material for sequencing was peripheral blood. This clonotype was sampled from a woman in her 70s with COVID-19, enrolled during active disease. The CDR3 DNA reads TGTGCCAGTAGTATAGGTTCAAACAGGAACTATGGCTACACCTTC. It encodes CASSIGSNRNYGYTF. The whole variable domain, remainder taken from reference TRBV19 and TRBJ1-2, is DGGITQSPKYLFRKEGQNVTLSCEQNLNHDAMYWYRQDPGQGLRLIYYSQIVNDFQKGDIAEGYSVSREKKESFPLTVTSAQKNPTAFYLCASSIGSNRNYGYTFGSGTRLTVV.